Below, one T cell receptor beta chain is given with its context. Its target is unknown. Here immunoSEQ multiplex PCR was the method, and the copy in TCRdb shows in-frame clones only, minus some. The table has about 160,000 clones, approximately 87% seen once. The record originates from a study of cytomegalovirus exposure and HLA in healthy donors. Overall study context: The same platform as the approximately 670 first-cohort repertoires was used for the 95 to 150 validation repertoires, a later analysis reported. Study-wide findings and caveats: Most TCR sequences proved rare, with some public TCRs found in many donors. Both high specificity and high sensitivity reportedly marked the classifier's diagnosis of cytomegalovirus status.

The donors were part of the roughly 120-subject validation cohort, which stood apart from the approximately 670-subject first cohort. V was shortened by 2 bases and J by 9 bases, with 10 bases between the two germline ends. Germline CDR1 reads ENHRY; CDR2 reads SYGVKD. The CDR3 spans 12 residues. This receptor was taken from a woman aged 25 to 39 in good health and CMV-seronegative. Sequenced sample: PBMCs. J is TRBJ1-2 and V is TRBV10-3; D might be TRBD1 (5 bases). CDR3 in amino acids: CAISEGDRSYTF. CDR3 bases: TGTGCCATCAGTGAGGGAGACAGAAGCTACACCTTC.